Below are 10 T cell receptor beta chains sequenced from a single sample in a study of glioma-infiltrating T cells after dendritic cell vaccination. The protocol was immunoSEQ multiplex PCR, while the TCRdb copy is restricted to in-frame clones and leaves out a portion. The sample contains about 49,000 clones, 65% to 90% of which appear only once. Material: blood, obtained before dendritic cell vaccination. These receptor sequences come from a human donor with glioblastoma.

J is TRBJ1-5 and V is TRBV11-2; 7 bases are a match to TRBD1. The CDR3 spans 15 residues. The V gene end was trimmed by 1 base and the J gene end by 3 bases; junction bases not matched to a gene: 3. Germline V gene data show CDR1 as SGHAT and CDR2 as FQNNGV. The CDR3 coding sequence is TGTGCCAGCAGCTTAGGGGACAGACCCAATCAGCCCCAGCATTTT. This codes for CASSLGDRPNQPQHF. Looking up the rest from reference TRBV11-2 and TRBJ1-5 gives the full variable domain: EAGVAQSPRYKIIEKRQSVAFWCNPISGHATLYWYQQILGQGPKLLIQFQNNGVVDDSQLPKDRFSAERLKGVDSTLKIQPAKLEDSAVYLCASSLGDRPNQPQHFGDGTRLSIL.

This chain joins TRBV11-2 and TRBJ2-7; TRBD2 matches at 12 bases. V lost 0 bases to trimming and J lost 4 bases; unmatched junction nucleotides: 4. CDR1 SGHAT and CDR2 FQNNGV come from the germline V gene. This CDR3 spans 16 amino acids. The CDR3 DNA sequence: TGTGCCAGCAGCTTAGAAGGGACTAGCGGGTTTTACGAGCAGTACTTC. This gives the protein CASSLEGTSGFYEQYF.

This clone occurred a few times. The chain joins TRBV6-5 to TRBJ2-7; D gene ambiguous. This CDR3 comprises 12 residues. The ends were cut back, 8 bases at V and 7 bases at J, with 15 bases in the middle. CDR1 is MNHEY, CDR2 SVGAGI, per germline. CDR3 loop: CASGHSFGEQYF. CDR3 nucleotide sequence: TGTGCCAGCGGGCACTCTTTTGGAGAGCAGTACTTC.

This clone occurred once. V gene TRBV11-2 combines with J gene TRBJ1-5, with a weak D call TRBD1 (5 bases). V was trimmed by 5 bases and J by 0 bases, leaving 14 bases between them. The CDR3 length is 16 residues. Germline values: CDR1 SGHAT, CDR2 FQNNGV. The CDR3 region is CASSPRPDSSNQPQHF. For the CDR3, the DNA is TGTGCCAGCAGCCCTCGCCCAGACAGTAGCAATCAGCCCCAGCATTTT.

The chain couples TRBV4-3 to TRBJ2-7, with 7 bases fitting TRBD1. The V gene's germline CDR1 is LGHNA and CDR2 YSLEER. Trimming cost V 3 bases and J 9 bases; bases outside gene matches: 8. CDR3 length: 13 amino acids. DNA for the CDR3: TGCGCCAGCAGCCAGGACAGGTCCCTTAGGCAGTACTTC. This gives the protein CASSQDRSLRQYF.

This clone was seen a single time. CDR3 sequence reads: CASSQILPETQYF. DNA for the CDR3: TGTGCCAGCAGCCAAATCCTCCCTGAGACGCAGTATTTT. This chain joins TRBV14 and TRBJ2-3, with D hard to call. The V end was cut by 2 bases, the J end by 9 bases, with 12 bases between. The length of the CDR3 is 13 residues. Looked up from germline, CDR1 is SGHDN and CDR2 is FVKESK.

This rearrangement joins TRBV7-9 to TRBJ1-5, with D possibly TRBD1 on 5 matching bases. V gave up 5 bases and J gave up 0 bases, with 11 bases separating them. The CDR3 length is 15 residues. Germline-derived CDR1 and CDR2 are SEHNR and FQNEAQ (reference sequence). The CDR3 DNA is TGTGCCAGCAGCCTAGGGGCAGATAGCAATCAGCCCCAGCATTTT. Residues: CASSLGADSNQPQHF.

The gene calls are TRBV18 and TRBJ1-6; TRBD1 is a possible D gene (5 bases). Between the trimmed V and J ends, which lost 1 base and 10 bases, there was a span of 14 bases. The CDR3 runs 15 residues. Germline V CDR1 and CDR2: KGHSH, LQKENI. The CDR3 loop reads CASSPQAGFRSPLHF. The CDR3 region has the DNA TGTGCCAGCTCACCACAGGCAGGGTTCAGGTCACCCCTCCACTTT.

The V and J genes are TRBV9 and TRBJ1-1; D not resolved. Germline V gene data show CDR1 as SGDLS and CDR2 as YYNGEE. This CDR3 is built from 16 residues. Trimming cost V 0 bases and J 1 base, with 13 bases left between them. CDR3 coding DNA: TGTGCCAGCAGCGTAGGATGGGGAGCAGGGAACACTGAAGCTTTCTTT. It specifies CASSVGWGAGNTEAFF.

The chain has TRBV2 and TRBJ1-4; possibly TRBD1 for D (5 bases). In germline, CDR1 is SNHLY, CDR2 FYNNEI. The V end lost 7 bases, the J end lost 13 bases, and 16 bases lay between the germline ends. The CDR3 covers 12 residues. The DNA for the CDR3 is TGTGCCAGCAACGGGGGGAGGGATCTACTGTTTTTT. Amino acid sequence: CASNGGRDLLFF. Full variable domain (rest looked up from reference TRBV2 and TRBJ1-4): EPEVTQTPSHQVTQMGQEVILRCVPISNHLYFYWYRQILGQKVEFLVSFYNNEISEKSEIFDDQFSVERPDGSNFTLKIRSTKLEDSAMYFCASNGGRDLLFFGSGTQLSVL.